These T cell receptor beta chains were read from a single sample in a study of CD8 T cells in ankylosing spondylitis. TCRdb redid the calling of the 5' RACE reads with MiXCR, one entry per CDR3 protein. The sample shows 400,000 to 450,000 distinct CDR3 sequences, about a sixth of them seen only once. The sample was blood, either unsorted or a sorted T cell fraction (not recorded which). Receptor source: a male donor with ankylosing spondylitis. Both conserved end residues are part of each CDR3. D genes are given only for firm matches. Part of the rows lack a size; the others show once, few, many or a class for expanded clones.

V gene	clone size	CDR3 length	D gene	J gene	CDR3 DNA	CDR3 protein
TRBV7-2	.	13	.	TRBJ2-3	TGTGCCAGCAGCTTTAGCGTATCAGATACGCAGTATTTT	CASSFSVSDTQYF
TRBV7-9	few	16	.	TRBJ1-3	TGTGCCAGCAGCTTAATAAGGGACCTCTCTGGAAACACCATATATTTT	CASSLIRDLSGNTIYF
TRBV7-2	.	13	.	TRBJ2-1	TGTGCCAGCAGCTTAGGAATGGAGCATGAGCAGTTCTTC	CASSLGMEHEQFF
TRBV21-1	.	19	.	TRBJ2-3	TGTGCCAGCAGCACCATATCCTTACAGGGGGAATCTAGCACAGATACGCAGTATTTT	CASSTISLQGESSTDTQYF
TRBV20-1	.	14	.	TRBJ1-1	TGCAGTGCCTACCTGACACCGGGCGGATATGAAGCTTTCTTT	CSAYLTPGGYEAFF
TRBV11-2	many	17	TRBD2	TRBJ2-3	TGTGCCAGCAGCTTACGTAGCGGGTACCTTAGCACAGATACGCAGTATTTT	CASSLRSGYLSTDTQYF
TRBV18	.	14	.	TRBJ2-7	TGTGCCAGCTCACCAGAGCGGACACTCTACGAGCAGTACTTC	CASSPERTLYEQYF
TRBV12-3/TRBV12-4	few	13	.	TRBJ1-2	TGTGCCAGCAGTCCCCAGGCGACGTATGGCTACACCTTC	CASSPQATYGYTF
TRBV12-3/TRBV12-4	few	13	.	TRBJ2-7	TGTGCCAGCAGCGGACTAGGGGGACACGAGCAGTACTTC	CASSGLGGHEQYF
TRBV10-3	.	15	.	TRBJ2-3	TGTGCCATCAGTGGAACCACGGGCCGGACAGATACGCAGTATTTT	CAISGTTGRTDTQYF
TRBV6-1	few	16	.	TRBJ2-7	TGTGCCAGCAGTGAAGCGCACACGGGAAAGTCCTACGAGCAGTACTTC	CASSEAHTGKSYEQYF
TRBV20-1	few	14	.	TRBJ1-1	TGCAGTGCTGGCCACCAGAACTTAAACACTGAAGCTTTCTTT	CSAGHQNLNTEAFF
TRBV5-1	.	14	.	TRBJ2-5	TGCGCCAGCAGCCTGGGGGATTTCCAAGAGACCCAGTACTTC	CASSLGDFQETQYF
TRBV11-2	many	15	.	TRBJ2-7	TGTGCCAGCAGCTTGGACGGGACATCGAGCTACGAGCAGTACTTC	CASSLDGTSSYEQYF
TRBV3-1	many	17	.	TRBJ2-5	TGTGCCAGCAGCCAAGAGAGGGGTAGGAAGGGCCAAGAGACCCAGTACTTC	CASSQERGRKGQETQYF
TRBV2	few	14	.	TRBJ1-5	TGTGCCAGCAGTGACACTAAAAAGCAGGAGCCCCAGCATTTT	CASSDTKKQEPQHF
TRBV28	once	13	.	TRBJ1-2	TGTGCCAGCAGTTTATCCTCGAGGGCCGGCTACACCTTC	CASSLSSRAGYTF
TRBV7-2	few	17	TRBD2	TRBJ2-2	TGTGCCAGCAGCACCGGGGGAGGGGAACTACGCACCGGGGAGCTGTTTTTT	CASSTGGGELRTGELFF
TRBV2	few	15	TRBD2	TRBJ2-7	TGTGCCACTTCCTCTCTCCGGGGGGGTCCCTACGAGCAGTACTTC	CATSSLRGGPYEQYF
TRBV20-1	many	12	.	TRBJ2-1	TGCAGTGCTAAATGGTCGACTAATGAGCAGTTCTTC	CSAKWSTNEQFF
TRBV6-2/TRBV6-3	.	14	TRBD1	TRBJ2-4	TGTGCCAGCAGGGACCCGGGACAGAGTAGTTCGCAGTACTTC	CASRDPGQSSSQYF
TRBV6-1	few	13	TRBD2	TRBJ2-3	TGTGCCAGCAAGACCGGGGGGAGAGATACGCAGTATTTT	CASKTGGRDTQYF
TRBV7-2	.	11	.	TRBJ2-7	TGTGCCAGCAGCGAAAGGGCCGAGCAGTACTTC	CASSERAEQYF
TRBV7-2	few	14	TRBD1	TRBJ2-7	TGTGCCAGCAGCTTACTGGACAGGGGCGACGAGCAGTACTTC	CASSLLDRGDEQYF
TRBV18	many	14	.	TRBJ2-1	TGTGCCAGCTCACCAGTCCCCAGAGACAATGAGCAGTTCTTC	CASSPVPRDNEQFF
TRBV5-6	many	12	.	TRBJ2-3	TGTGCCAGCAGCAAATGGGAAAGAGAGCAGTATTTT	CASSKWEREQYF
TRBV7-3	few	13	.	TRBJ2-1	TGTGCCAGCAGCTTAACGGGAGGTAGTGAGCAGTTCTTC	CASSLTGGSEQFF
TRBV28	.	15	.	TRBJ1-2	TGTGCCAGCAGTTTACTAGAAGTCTCCCTCTATGGCTACACCTTC	CASSLLEVSLYGYTF
TRBV10-3	many	17	TRBD2	TRBJ2-1	TGTGCCATCAGTGGGGGGGGGAAAGGCGACTCCTACAATGAGCAGTTCTTC	CAISGGGKGDSYNEQFF
TRBV2	many	15	TRBD1	TRBJ1-6	TGTGCCAGCAGTGAGGTACAGGGGAATAATTCACCCCTCCACTTT	CASSEVQGNNSPLHF
TRBV5-1	few	16	TRBD1	TRBJ2-3	TGCGCCAGCAGCTTGTGGCAGGGGGCAGGCACAGATACGCAGTATTTT	CASSLWQGAGTDTQYF
TRBV20-1	.	14	TRBD2	TRBJ2-1	TGCAGTGCTAGGAGGTCTAGCGGGAACAATGAGCAGTTCTTC	CSARRSSGNNEQFF
TRBV30	.	12	.	TRBJ2-7	TGTGCCTGGAATTGGGGCCCCTACGAGCAGTACTTC	CAWNWGPYEQYF
TRBV4-3	few	18	TRBD2	TRBJ2-1	TGCGCCAGCAGCCAAGATCTCCTCCGGGGGGGCTCCTACAATGAGCAGTTCTTC	CASSQDLLRGGSYNEQFF
TRBV20-1	.	13	.	TRBJ2-5	TGCAGTGCTATCCCTGGGAAACAAGAGACCCAGTACTTC	CSAIPGKQETQYF
TRBV20-1	many	18	TRBD2	TRBJ2-5	TGCAGTGCTAGGCCCAGCAGCCCGGGACTAGCCTATCAAGAGACCCAGTACTTC	CSARPSSPGLAYQETQYF
TRBV7-3	.	13	.	TRBJ2-1	TGTGCCAGCAGCCCCGATGGAGTCGGTGAGCAGTTCTTC	CASSPDGVGEQFF
TRBV12-3/TRBV12-4	few	14	.	TRBJ1-1	TGTGCCAGCAGTTTCGGCCCGGGTAGCACTGAAGCTTTCTTT	CASSFGPGSTEAFF